These T cell receptor beta chains were read from a single sample in a study of blood T cell repertoires in COVID-19. Using immunoSEQ multiplex PCR, the repertoire was profiled, and TCRdb retains in-frame clones only, with some absent. Of fewer than 150,000 clones in the sample, just under 90% are singletons; the top ten hold about 4.5%. Sample: peripheral blood. The receptors come from a woman between 50 and 59 years old with acute or convalescent COVID-19. Each CDR3 is given with its conserved first and last residue. D genes are given only for firm matches. Size values are once, few and many counts, or a class for expanded clones, and some rows have none.

size	D	V	J	DNA	CDR3
.	.	TRBV27	TRBJ1-5	TGTGCCAGCAGTTCCGACGGAGTCAATCAGCCCCAGCATTTT	CASSSDGVNQPQHF
.	.	TRBV3-1/TRBV3-2	TRBJ1-1	TGTGCCAGCAGCCACCAGGGTTCAGGAGGGGCCACTGAAGCTTTCTTT	CASSHQGSGGATEAFF
.	.	TRBV27	TRBJ1-6	TGTGCCAGCAGTTTCGTACAGGGTAATTCACCCCTCCACTTT	CASSFVQGNSPLHF
once	TRBD1	TRBV4-3	TRBJ2-3	TGCGCCAGCAGCCATACGGCTCCGGGACAGGGGTCCACAGATACGCAGTATTTT	CASSHTAPGQGSTDTQYF
few	TRBD2	TRBV3-1/TRBV3-2	TRBJ2-4	TGTGCCAGCTGGGGACTAGCGGGAGAGGCCAAAAACATTCAGTACTTC	CASWGLAGEAKNIQYF
.	.	TRBV11-3	TRBJ2-5	TGTGCCAGCAGCTTATCGGGAGCAATGACCCAGTACTTC	CASSLSGAMTQYF
.	.	TRBV7-9	TRBJ1-4	TGTGCCAGCAGCATTGAGTCGAAGTCGCCCGAGGAAAAACTGTTTTTT	CASSIESKSPEEKLFF
.	TRBD2	TRBV4-2	TRBJ2-5	TGTGCCAGCAGCCAAGGTAGCGGGGGGGCCTCGTTTTACGAGACCCAGTACTTC	CASSQGSGGASFYETQYF
.	TRBD1	TRBV6-5	TRBJ2-2	TGTGCCAGCAGACAGGGGGCCGCCGGGGAGCTGTTTTTT	CASRQGAAGELFF
.	.	TRBV4-3	TRBJ2-1	TGCGCCAGCAGCCAAGATTATCCTGACAGACGGTACAATGAGCAGTTCTTC	CASSQDYPDRRYNEQFF
.	.	TRBV7-8	TRBJ1-5	TGTGCCAGCAGCTTAGGAGAACATCAGCCCCAGCATTTT	CASSLGEHQPQHF
.	.	TRBV7-8	TRBJ2-7	TGTGCCAGCAGCCTCGACAGAGGAGGGTCCTACGAGCAGTACTTC	CASSLDRGGSYEQYF
.	.	TRBV13	TRBJ2-3	TGTGCCAGCAGCCGAGGGGGAAAGGGGTCTGCAGATACGCAGTATTTT	CASSRGGKGSADTQYF